One sample yielded the 5 T cell receptor beta chains listed below, sequenced in a study of blood T cell repertoires in COVID-19. Produced via immunoSEQ multiplex PCR; TCRdb's table is partial and in-frame only. The profile covers hundreds of thousands of clones, with about 85% appearing a single time and approximately 3.7% taken by the ten largest. The specimen was peripheral blood. The receptors come from a woman aged 18 to 35 with acute or convalescent COVID-19.

The V gene is TRBV27, the J gene TRBJ2-5, with TRBD2 identical over 8 bases. There are 15 residues in the CDR3. Germline V lookup: CDR1 MNHEY, CDR2 SMNVEV (reference sequence). V shed 5 bases and J 1 base; nucleotides not matched to a gene: 6. The CDR3 DNA is TGTGCCAGCAGTCTAGAGCGGGGGCCCCAAGAGACCCAGTACTTC. It codes for CASSLERGPQETQYF.

The chain has TRBV5-1 and TRBJ2-3; D possibly corresponds to TRBD2 (6 bases). Trimming removed 7 bases at V and 1 base at J, with 13 bases between. Germline-derived CDR1 and CDR2 are SGHRS and YFSETQ. CDR3 length: 14 amino acids. The CDR3 sequence is CASRDLLGTDTQYF. DNA of the CDR3: TGCGCCAGCCGGGACTTGCTGGGCACAGATACGCAGTATTTT.

The gene calls are TRBV6-4 and TRBJ1-2; D gene unclear. Per germline, CDR1 MRHNA and CDR2 SNTAGT. V was shortened by 8 bases and J by 5 bases, with 27 bases between the two germline ends. The CDR3 is 17 amino acids. The CDR3 DNA is TGTGCCAGCCCAAGCCGGGCGGGCCCGAATATGTTTTATGGCTACACCTTC. It encodes CASPSRAGPNMFYGYTF.

The chain employs TRBV9 and TRBJ1-3, with D possibly being TRBD1 (6 bases). Looked up from germline, CDR1 is SGDLS and CDR2 is YYNGEE. The V gene lost 2 bases and the J gene lost 1 base, with 13 bases spanning the gap. This CDR3 region has 16 residues. The CDR3 nucleotides are TGTGCCAGCAGCGTCCGGGACATAAGATCTGGAAACACCATATATTTT. Translation: CASSVRDIRSGNTIYF.

The chain combines TRBV19 with TRBJ2-1, with 7 bases lining up with TRBD1. Germline CDR1 reads LNHDA; CDR2 reads SQIVND (reference sequence). CDR3 size: 10 residues. V was clipped by 10 bases and J by 7 bases; unmatched bases: 1. In nucleotides, the CDR3 is TGTGCCACAGGGGGAAATGAGCAGTTCTTC. Its protein product is CATGGNEQFF. The entire variable domain, with the rest obtained from reference TRBV19 and TRBJ2-1, is as follows: DGGITQSPKYLFRKEGQNVTLSCEQNLNHDAMYWYRQDPGQGLRLIYYSQIVNDFQKGDIAEGYSVSREKKESFPLTVTSAQKNPTAFYLCATGGNEQFFGPGTRLTVL.